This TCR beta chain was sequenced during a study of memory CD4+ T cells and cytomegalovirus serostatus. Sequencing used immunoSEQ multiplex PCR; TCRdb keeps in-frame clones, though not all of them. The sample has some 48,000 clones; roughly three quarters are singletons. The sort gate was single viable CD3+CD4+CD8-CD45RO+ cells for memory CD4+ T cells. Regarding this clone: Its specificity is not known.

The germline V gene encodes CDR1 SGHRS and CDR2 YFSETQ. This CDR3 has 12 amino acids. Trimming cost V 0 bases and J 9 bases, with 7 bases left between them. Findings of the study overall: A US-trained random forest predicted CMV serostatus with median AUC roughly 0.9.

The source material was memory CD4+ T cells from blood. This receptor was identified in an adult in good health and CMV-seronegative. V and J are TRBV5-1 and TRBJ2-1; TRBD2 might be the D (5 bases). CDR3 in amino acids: CASSLDEGEQFF. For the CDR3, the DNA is TGCGCCAGCAGCTTGGACGAGGGTGAGCAGTTCTTC.